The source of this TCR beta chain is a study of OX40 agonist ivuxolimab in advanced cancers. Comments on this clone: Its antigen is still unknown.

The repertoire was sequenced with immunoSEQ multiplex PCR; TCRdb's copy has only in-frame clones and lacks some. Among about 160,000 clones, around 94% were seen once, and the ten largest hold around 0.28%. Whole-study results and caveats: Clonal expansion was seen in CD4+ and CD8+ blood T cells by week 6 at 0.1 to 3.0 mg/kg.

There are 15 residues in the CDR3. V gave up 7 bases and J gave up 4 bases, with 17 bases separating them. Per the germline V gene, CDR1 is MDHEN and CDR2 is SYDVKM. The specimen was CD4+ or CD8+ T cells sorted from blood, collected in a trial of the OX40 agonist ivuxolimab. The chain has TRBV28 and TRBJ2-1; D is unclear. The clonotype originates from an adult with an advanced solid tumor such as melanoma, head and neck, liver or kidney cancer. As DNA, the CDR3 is TGTGCCAGCACCCCGAACTTCCATTTATACAATGAGCAGTTCTTC. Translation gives CASTPNFHLYNEQFF.